The rows below give T cell receptor beta chains drawn from one sample of a study of cytomegalovirus exposure and HLA in healthy donors. Here immunoSEQ multiplex PCR was the method, and the copy in TCRdb shows in-frame clones only, minus some. The table records about 140,000 clones, roughly four fifths of them present only once. Sequenced input: PBMCs. The receptors originated from a woman aged 40 to 50 in good health and CMV-seronegative. Each CDR3 is given without its conserved first and last residue.

V gene	J gene	CDR3 protein
TRBV5-1	TRBJ1-2	ASSLGEDGYT
TRBV6-6	TRBJ1-2	ASRTTGQPYGYT
TRBV15	TRBJ1-1	ATSIFGVGTEAF
TRBV19	TRBJ1-5	ASSSTGLGNQPQH
TRBV7-2	TRBJ2-5	ASSLVAGVETQY
TRBV7-2	TRBJ2-5	ASSPSGRSETQY
TRBV28	TRBJ2-2	ASRTDDANTGELF
TRBV7-3	TRBJ2-3	ASSSSGGAADTQY
TRBV27	TRBJ2-7	ATKSRGQGVIYEQY
TRBV25-1	TRBJ1-1	ASRGDRVKTEAF
TRBV6-1	TRBJ2-3	ASSERSGSTDTQY
TRBV6-5	TRBJ2-1	ASSYPGLGAYEQF
TRBV29-1	TRBJ1-1	SVRDRETMNTEAF
TRBV5-8	TRBJ2-2	ASSSDIPNTGELF
TRBV2	TRBJ1-1	ASSERQVSEAF
TRBV4-3	TRBJ1-2	ASSQETGASYGYT
TRBV4-1	TRBJ1-5	ASSQGVRGNQPQH
TRBV11-2	TRBJ2-5	ASSITGFQETQY
TRBV2	TRBJ2-3	ASYRGTTDTQY
TRBV27	TRBJ1-5	ASRATGVGNQPQH
TRBV11-2	TRBJ1-2	ASSTSGGGGYT
TRBV15	TRBJ1-2	ATGGMEIANYGYT
TRBV4-1	TRBJ1-5	ASSQDPTGDSNQPQH
TRBV6-1	TRBJ2-3	ASSEIERGGTDTQY
TRBV9	TRBJ1-4	ASSVALGQNEKLF
TRBV6-4	TRBJ1-5	ASSVRSPNQPQH
TRBV6-6	TRBJ2-2	ASARDRGNTGELF
TRBV9	TRBJ2-1	ASSVTSGGANEQF
TRBV11-2	TRBJ1-3	ASSLGTGGSGNTIY
TRBV29-1	TRBJ1-1	SVVRRMNTEAF
TRBV9	TRBJ2-3	ASSVSPGGENTQY
TRBV15	TRBJ2-5	ATSSRDSETQY
TRBV27	TRBJ1-2	ASLSLGQDNYGYT
TRBV2	TRBJ1-2	ASRQDRGFGYGYT
TRBV9	TRBJ1-4	ASSVGGTGSGKLF
TRBV4-1	TRBJ1-1	ASSLGGMNTEAF
TRBV4-2	TRBJ1-1	ASSQDGAGVRDTEAF
TRBV6-5	TRBJ1-5	ASRPTGFRNQPQH
TRBV11-2	TRBJ1-1	ASSLRQVLEAF
TRBV6-5	TRBJ2-1	ASSLGGVLYNEQF
TRBV4-1	TRBJ1-4	ASSQPGRGKEKLF
TRBV4-1	TRBJ2-1	ASRDRDTNEQF
TRBV7-8	TRBJ1-2	ASSRGGLVGYT
TRBV6-1	TRBJ1-5	ASSDDSNQPQH
TRBV9	TRBJ2-3	ASSVSTVTDTQY
TRBV5-5	TRBJ1-1	ASSLNGQAMNTEAF
TRBV5-4	TRBJ1-1	ASSLGGQGDTEAF
TRBV7-8	TRBJ2-7	ASSLGTSAGEQY
TRBV6-6	TRBJ2-1	ASSSGGAGNEQF
TRBV7-2	TRBJ1-1	ASSFVGRSEAF
TRBV28	TRBJ2-5	ASSLSGGLAETQY
TRBV13	TRBJ1-3	ASSLDSRAGNTIY
TRBV13	TRBJ2-6	ASSLGRVTGANVLT